Below, 13 T cell receptor beta chains from the same sample are listed, as sequenced in a study of T cells in Graves' hyperthyroidism and ophthalmopathy. Amplified regions were TCR beta CDR3 sequences from RNA transcripts. TCR CDR3 underwent first-round RT-PCR with the HTBI primer set. TCRdb used MiXCR to reprocess the multiplex PCR reads, holding one entry per CDR3 protein. There are approximately 600,000 distinct CDR3 sequences in the sample; roughly 14% occur only once, and approximately 4.2% lies in the top ten. The material sequenced was blood. The receptor set was obtained from a woman aged 40 to 50 with Graves' ophthalmopathy.

The chain combines TRBV20-1 with TRBJ2-7, with 7 bases identical to TRBD1. CDR1 is DFQATT and CDR2 is SNEGSKA in the germline V gene (reference sequence). V shed 2 bases, J shed 1 base, and the junction held 8 bases outside the gene matches. This CDR3 has 15 residues. The DNA for the CDR3 is TGCAGTGCTAGAAAAGGGACAGACCTTTCCTACGAGCAGTACTTC. Protein sequence: CSARKGTDLSYEQYF.

In the case of this clonotype: This could be a read error, since a much larger clone is one nucleotide away. V is TRBV28 and J is TRBJ1-5, with 7 bases that match TRBD1. CDR1 is MDHEN and CDR2 is SYDVKM in the germline V gene. This CDR3 spans 16 amino acids. With 10 bases clipped from V and 2 bases from J, the junction kept 14 bases outside the gene matches. CDR3 sequence reads: CANRDWGTEGNQPQHF. DNA for the CDR3: TGTGCCAACAGGGATTGGGGGACAGAAGGCAATCAGCCCCAGCATTTT.

The chain carries TRBV5-1 and TRBJ2-1; no clear D gene. V lost 0 bases to trimming and J lost 5 bases, with 9 bases between them. The CDR3 spans 14 residues. Germline assignment: CDR1 SGHRS and CDR2 YFSETQ. The CDR3 spells CASSLGSTNNEQFF. CDR3 nucleotide sequence: TGCGCCAGCAGCTTGGGGAGTACCAACAATGAGCAGTTCTTC.

V is TRBV11-2 and J is TRBJ2-6; 9 bases map to TRBD1. The CDR3 totals 16 residues. The J segment lost 4 bases and the V segment lost 6 bases, leaving 7 bases of the junction unmatched. The germline V gene has CDR1 SGHAT and CDR2 FQNNGV. The CDR3 protein is CASRHRTGAGANVLTF. Written as DNA, the CDR3 is TGTGCCAGCAGACACAGGACAGGGGCAGGGGCCAACGTCCTGACTTTC.

This clonotype has ten or more counts. The chain joins TRBV25-1 to TRBJ2-2; 7 bases fit TRBD1. CDR3 length: 17 residues. Losses at the gene ends were 1 base for V and 4 bases for J; bases not matched to a gene: 9. Germline CDR1 is MGHDK and CDR2 is SYGVNS. The CDR3 is CASSEWARTGRTGELFF. The CDR3 DNA reads TGTGCCAGCAGTGAATGGGCTAGGACAGGCCGCACCGGGGAGCTGTTTTTT.

This clonotype was seen many times. The CDR3 reads CASSIKVGRAGELFF. CDR3 DNA sequence: TGTGCCAGTAGTATTAAGGTGGGAAGGGCCGGGGAGCTGTTTTTT. This sequence joins TRBV19 and TRBJ2-2; no firm D call. Germline assignment: CDR1 LNHDA and CDR2 SQIVND (reference sequence). The CDR3 loop spans 15 amino acids. V was pared by 3 bases and J by 6 bases, with 14 bases between. The full variable domain, in which reference TRBV19 and TRBJ2-2 provide the parts outside the CDR3, is DGGITQSPKYLFRKEGQNVTLSCEQNLNHDAMYWYRQDPGQGLRLIYYSQIVNDFQKGDIAEGYSVSREKKESFPLTVTSAQKNPTAFYLCASSIKVGRAGELFFGEGSRLTVL.

In this sample, this clonotype turned up many times. Here the CDR3 DNA reads TGTGCCAGCACCATAAAGCGGGAAAACGGGGAGCTGTTTTTT. Encoded protein: CASTIKRENGELFF. The chain combines TRBV6-2 or TRBV6-3 with TRBJ2-2; 7 nucleotides align to TRBD2. V dropped 7 bases and J dropped 7; count of bases not matched to a gene: 9. This CDR3 has 14 amino acids. Per the germline V gene, CDR1 is MNHEY and CDR2 is SVGEGT.

This clonotype was counted ten times or more. This rearrangement joins TRBV6-1 to TRBJ1-5; no reliable D call. Trimming took 6 bases from V and 4 from J, leaving 10 bases between them. The CDR3 runs 13 residues. Germline loops: CDR1 MNHNS, CDR2 SASEGT. This CDR3 is CASRMDVNQPQHF. CDR3 coding DNA: TGTGCCAGCAGGATGGATGTTAATCAGCCCCAGCATTTT.

This clonotype was found many times. This sequence joins TRBV30 and TRBJ1-1; tentatively, D is TRBD1 (6 bases). The CDR3 loop spans 11 amino acids. Trimming cost V 5 bases and J 8 bases, with 12 bases left between them. Germline V gives CDR1 GTSNPN, CDR2 SVGIG (reference sequence). This CDR3 is CAWLGGIEAFF. The CDR3 DNA follows: TGTGCCTGGTTAGGGGGGATCGAAGCTTTCTTT.

For the CDR3, the DNA is TGCAGTGCTGGAAACACGAACTCCTACGAGCAGTACTTC. Translating gives CSAGNTNSYEQYF. The chain combines TRBV20-1 with TRBJ2-7; D ambiguous. V lost 5 bases, J lost 0 bases, and 11 bases lay in between. The germline CDR1 and CDR2 sequences are DFQATT and SNEGSKA (reference sequence). The CDR3 contains 13 residues.

V usage is TRBV11-1 and J usage is TRBJ2-7; D is possibly TRBD1 (5 bases). Germline values: CDR1 SGHAT, CDR2 FQDESV (reference sequence). Trimming left V 6 bases short and J 5 bases short, with 17 bases between. The CDR3 is 14 residues long. The CDR3 is CASSLNPGRNEQYF. CDR3 nucleotides: TGTGCCAGCAGTCTAAACCCAGGGCGGAACGAGCAGTACTTC.

V gene TRBV5-5 combines with J gene TRBJ2-3, with a weak D call TRBD2 (5 bases). CDR3 length: 14 residues. The germline V gene has CDR1 SGHKS and CDR2 YYEKEE (reference sequence). V was trimmed by 4 bases and J by 4 bases, leaving 13 bases between them. The CDR3 sequence: CASSGDPGADTQYF. The DNA of the CDR3 is TGTGCCAGCAGCGGTGATCCCGGGGCAGATACGCAGTATTTT.

This clonotype was picked up many times. J is TRBJ1-2 and V is TRBV6-2 or TRBV6-3, with 7 bases aligning to TRBD1. The V segment lost 6 bases and the J segment 2 bases; nucleotides outside the gene matches: 3. In germline, CDR1 is MNHEY, CDR2 SVGEGT. This CDR3 region has 13 residues. The CDR3 region is CASRDRKNYGYTF. The DNA for the CDR3 is TGTGCCAGCAGGGACAGGAAGAACTATGGCTACACCTTC.